The 25 T cell receptor beta chains reported below all come from one sample, sequenced in a study of T-cell memory formation after mild COVID-19. One entry per CDR3 protein results from TCRdb running MiXCR on the 5' RACE reads. The repertoire consists of some 300,000 distinct CDR3 sequences, with approximately 19% occurring once and the leading ten covering around 20%. The source material was PBMCs or a T cell subset sorted from them (not recorded which). The receptor source for this set is a man between 18 and 29 years old who had mild COVID-19 (a few samples of this study predate the infection). Cell type and time point are not known.

The rearrangement joins TRBV6-5 to TRBJ1-6, with TRBD1 matching over 7 bases. Losses at the gene ends were 10 bases for V and 7 bases for J; bases not matched to a gene: 7. Looked up from germline, CDR1 is MNHEY and CDR2 is SVGAGI. The CDR3 length is 13 residues. The CDR3 sequence is CATAGTANSPLHF. For the CDR3, the DNA is TGTGCCACGGCCGGGACAGCCAATTCACCCCTCCACTTT.

The rearrangement links TRBV20-1 to TRBJ2-7, with 11 bases lining up with TRBD2. CDR1 DFQATT and CDR2 SNEGSKA come from the germline V gene (reference sequence). With 5 bases clipped from V and 3 bases from J, the junction kept 9 bases outside the gene matches. There are 15 residues in the CDR3. CDR3 sequence: CSAGYLAGGLYEQYV. DNA of the CDR3: TGCAGTGCTGGATACCTAGCGGGGGGACTCTACGAGCAGTACGTC.

This clonotype was recorded a few times. The genes are TRBV12-3 or TRBV12-4 and TRBJ1-1, with 9 bases fitting TRBD1. This CDR3 is 15 amino acids long. V lost 5 bases, J lost 2 bases, and 6 bases stayed unmatched. CDR3 loop: CASSRRGQGNTEAFF. The CDR3 bases are TGTGCCAGCAGTCGAAGGGGACAGGGTAACACTGAAGCTTTCTTT.

The chain has TRBV4-1 and TRBJ1-2; possibly TRBD1 for D (5 bases). V was pared by 0 bases and J by 7 bases, with 15 bases between. Looked up from germline, CDR1 is MGHRA and CDR2 is YSYEKL. The CDR3 is made up of 15 amino acids. The CDR3 DNA sequence: TGCGCCAGCAGCCAAGATTCCAGGGCCGGCCGTGGCTACACCTTC. Translation gives CASSQDSRAGRGYTF.

The V gene is TRBV25-1, the J gene TRBJ2-7, with D tentatively TRBD1 (5 bases). The CDR3 has 14 residues. Germline values: CDR1 MGHDK, CDR2 SYGVNS. Trimming removed 5 bases from V and 2 bases from J, with 13 bases in between. CDR3 nucleotides: TGTGCCAGCAGTCCCCAAGGGGAAACCTACGAGCAGTACGTC. This sequence encodes CASSPQGETYEQYV.

This clonotype was observed many times. The chain has TRBV5-4 and TRBJ1-1; D might be TRBD1 (6 bases). Trimming removed 5 bases from V and 1 base from J, with 18 bases in between. Germline V lookup: CDR1 SGHNT, CDR2 YYREEE (reference sequence). The CDR3 spans 16 residues. DNA of the CDR3: TGTGCCAGCAGGCGCATAGGGGGACAAAAGAACACTGAAGCTTTCTTT. Amino acids: CASRRIGGQKNTEAFF. Combining the CDR3 with reference TRBV5-4 and TRBJ1-1 gives the whole variable domain ETGVTQSPTHLIKTRGQQVTLRCSSQSGHNTVSWYQQALGQGPQFIFQYYREEENGRGNFPPRFSGLQFPNYSSELNVNALELDDSALYLCASRRIGGQKNTEAFFGQGTRLTVV.

This clonotype was counted between two and nine times. The genes are TRBV7-2 and TRBJ1-5; 9 bases fit TRBD1. After removal of 4 bases from V and 7 bases from J, the junction contained 5 bases not matched to a gene. In germline, CDR1 is SGHTA, CDR2 FQGNSA. This CDR3 is 14 amino acids long. This chain's CDR3 is CASSYRTGDQPQHF. In DNA form, the CDR3 reads TGTGCCAGCAGCTACCGGACAGGGGACCAGCCCCAGCATTTT.

This clonotype has just one count. CDR3 DNA: TGTGCCAGCAGCCAAGATAGGACTCCCACGCAGTATTTT. As protein: CASSQDRTPTQYF. V usage is TRBV3-1 and J usage is TRBJ2-3; tentative D call: TRBD2 (5 bases). The CDR3 is 13 amino acids. Germline V gene sequence: CDR1 LGHDT, CDR2 YNNKEL (reference sequence). V lost 0 bases, J lost 9 bases, and 10 bases lay in between.

Only a few counts were recorded for this clonotype. V and J are TRBV15 and TRBJ2-5; 9 bases are shared with TRBD2. V was pared by 0 bases and J by 7 bases, with 12 bases of the junction left unmatched. Per germline, CDR1 LNHNV and CDR2 YYDKDF (reference sequence). This CDR3 has 17 amino acids. This CDR3 reads CATSREGRASGVVTQYF. Here the CDR3 DNA reads TGTGCCACCAGCAGAGAAGGCAGGGCTAGCGGGGTGGTGACCCAGTACTTC.

This clonotype was counted only a few times. The chain employs TRBV11-2 and TRBJ2-5; D remains unclear. Germline V CDR1 and CDR2: SGHAT, FQNNGV. Trimming shortened V by 3 bases and J by 4 bases, and 9 bases separated the two germline ends. CDR3 length: 13 residues. In nucleotides, the CDR3 is TGTGCCAGCAGCTTCAGTTTCGGAGAGACCCAGTACTTC. Protein: CASSFSFGETQYF.

Ten or more counts support this clonotype. The chain carries TRBV7-9 and TRBJ1-1, with D hard to call. The CDR3 loop spans 11 amino acids. Germline V CDR1 and CDR2: SEHNR, FQNEAQ (reference sequence). The germline V and J ends were trimmed by 5 bases and 1 base, with 2 bases remaining between them. CDR3 sequence: CASSKNTEAFF. CDR3 nucleotides: TGTGCCAGCAGCAAGAACACTGAAGCTTTCTTT.

The chain combines TRBV5-6 with TRBJ2-7, with D hard to call. The germline V gene has CDR1 SGHDT and CDR2 YYEEEE. V was shortened by 2 bases and J by 0 bases, with 12 bases between the two germline ends. This CDR3 contains 15 residues. Here the CDR3 DNA reads TGTGCCAGCAGCTTTCCCAGGCCGCCCTCCTACGAGCAGTACTTC. It translates to CASSFPRPPSYEQYF. Variable domain in full (rest from reference TRBV5-6 and TRBJ2-7): DAGVTQSPTHLIKTRGQQVTLRCSPKSGHDTVSWYQQALGQGPQFIFQYYEEEERQRGNFPDRFSGHQFPNYSSELNVNALLLGDSALYLCASSFPRPPSYEQYFGPGTRLTVT.

In its sample, this clonotype was seen a few times. J is TRBJ1-1 and V is TRBV24-1, with TRBD1 matching over 7 bases. Trimming removed 1 base from V and 0 bases from J; junction bases left unmatched: 10. This CDR3 comprises 18 residues. Germline-derived CDR1 and CDR2 are KGHDR and SFDVKD. The CDR3 region is CATSDFRGLQNLNTEAFF. The DNA of the CDR3 is TGTGCCACCAGTGATTTTAGGGGGCTCCAGAATCTGAACACTGAAGCTTTCTTT.

This clonotype was counted ten times or more. The gene calls are TRBV5-1 and TRBJ1-1; D might be TRBD1 (5 bases). Germline V gene data show CDR1 as SGHRS and CDR2 as YFSETQ. Trimming took off 4 bases at V and 10 bases at J, with 14 bases between the two ends. The length of the CDR3 is 12 residues. The CDR3 nucleotides are TGCGCCAGCAGCAGGGACTCCGGGGTAGCTTTCTTT. Protein product: CASSRDSGVAFF. Filled out from reference TRBV5-1 and TRBJ1-1, the complete variable domain reads KAGVTQTPRYLIKTRGQQVTLSCSPISGHRSVSWYQQTPGQGLQFLFEYFSETQRNKGNFPGRFSGRQFSNSRSEMNVSTLELGDSALYLCASSRDSGVAFFGQGTRLTVV.

The chain couples TRBV4-2 to TRBJ2-6, with TRBD1 identical over 7 bases. The V and J ends lost 4 bases and 0 bases, in that order; junction bases with no gene match: 6. Germline assignment: CDR1 LGHNA and CDR2 YNFKEQ. There are 17 residues in the CDR3. CDR3 residues: CASSRTGVISGANVLTF. The CDR3, as DNA: TGTGCCAGCAGCCGGACAGGCGTCATCTCTGGGGCCAACGTCCTGACTTTC.

DNA for the CDR3: TGTGCCAGCAGCTTAATGGGGGCTGGGGCCAACGTCCTGACTTTC. Protein sequence: CASSLMGAGANVLTF. The J gene is TRBJ2-6, the V gene TRBV7-3; D may be TRBD1 or TRBD2 (5 bases each). The CDR3 covers 15 residues. In germline, CDR1 is SGHTA, CDR2 FQGTGA. The V gene lost 1 base and the J gene lost 2 bases, with 6 bases spanning the gap.

The table lists this clonotype with a count of one. The V call is TRBV20-1, the J call TRBJ1-4; D gene ambiguous. Germline CDR1 reads DFQATT; CDR2 reads SNEGSKA (reference sequence). Trimming took 5 bases from V and 5 from J, leaving 18 bases between them. This CDR3 has 15 amino acids. CDR3 sequence reads: CSARADGMRNEKLFF. CDR3 in DNA: TGCAGTGCTCGGGCCGACGGAATGAGAAATGAAAAACTGTTTTTT.

This clonotype was seen ten or more times. The chain has TRBV7-9 and TRBJ2-3; no reliable D call. V dropped 1 base and J dropped 5 bases, with 13 bases sitting between them. This CDR3 has 15 amino acids. Germline values: CDR1 SEHNR, CDR2 FQNEAQ (reference sequence). The CDR3 region has the DNA TGTGCCAGCAGCTTAGTGGGTACTGCGAGAGATACGCAGTATTTT. Translated: CASSLVGTARDTQYF.

The chain uses TRBV29-1 and TRBJ1-2, with D perhaps TRBD1 (5 bases). The CDR3 length is 13 residues. The germline V gene has CDR1 SQVTM and CDR2 ANQGSEA. V was pared by 3 bases and J by 8 bases, with 16 bases between. As DNA, the CDR3 is TGCAGCGTTGACAGGGCGGTAGGAGAAGGCTACACCTTC. It encodes CSVDRAVGEGYTF.

This clonotype occurred many times. The J gene is TRBJ2-5, the V gene TRBV5-1; TRBD2 is a possible D gene (5 bases). V was shortened by 4 bases and J by 3 bases, with 13 bases between the two germline ends. CDR3 size: 14 residues. Germline lookup yields CDR1 SGHRS and CDR2 YFSETQ. CDR3 loop: CASSPDSTKETQYF. As DNA, the CDR3 is TGCGCCAGCAGCCCGGACTCCACAAAAGAGACCCAGTACTTC.

In nucleotides, the CDR3 is TGTGCCACCAGCAGATTCTATGGGGAATTCGACAATGAGCAGTTCTTC. This translates into CATSRFYGEFDNEQFF. V usage is TRBV15 and J usage is TRBJ2-1; no clear D gene. The CDR3 runs to 16 residues. Trimming took off 2 bases at V and 5 bases at J, with 16 bases between the two ends. Germline values: CDR1 LNHNV, CDR2 YYDKDF (reference sequence).

This clonotype was picked up a small number of times. The chain carries TRBV2 and TRBJ1-4; possibly TRBD1 for D (6 bases). V lost 7 bases and J 8 bases, leaving 17 bases between the germline ends. The germline CDR1 and CDR2 sequences are SNHLY and FYNNEI. This CDR3 contains 14 residues. The CDR3 is CASTWNRESEKLFF. CDR3 nucleotide sequence: TGTGCCAGCACGTGGAACAGGGAGAGCGAAAAACTGTTTTTT. The full variable domain, in which reference TRBV2 and TRBJ1-4 provide the parts outside the CDR3, is EPEVTQTPSHQVTQMGQEVILRCVPISNHLYFYWYRQILGQKVEFLVSFYNNEISEKSEIFDDQFSVERPDGSNFTLKIRSTKLEDSAMYFCASTWNRESEKLFFGSGTQLSVL.

This clonotype was observed a handful of times. The V and J genes are TRBV5-6 and TRBJ2-1, with 7 bases lining up with TRBD1. Germline CDR1 is SGHDT and CDR2 is YYEEEE. The CDR3 covers 15 residues. Losses at the gene ends were 0 bases for V and 9 bases for J; bases not matched to a gene: 9. The CDR3 coding sequence is TGTGCCAGCAGCTTGGACAGGGGCTTTATAGGTGAGCAGTTCTTC. It codes for CASSLDRGFIGEQFF.

The chain links TRBV4-2 to TRBJ1-2, with unresolved D. The germline gives CDR1 LGHNA, CDR2 YNFKEQ. CDR3 length: 16 residues. Trimming cost V 0 bases and J 2 bases, with 13 bases left between them. CDR3 residues: CASSQDPRTVNYGYTF. The DNA for the CDR3 is TGTGCCAGCAGCCAAGACCCCAGGACTGTGAACTATGGCTACACCTTC.

The chain carries TRBV20-1 and TRBJ2-6; D tentatively fits TRBD1 or TRBD2 (5 bases each). The germline V gene has CDR1 DFQATT and CDR2 SNEGSKA (reference sequence). V lost 6 bases and J lost 3, with 18 bases in between. The CDR3 extends over 16 amino acids. The CDR3 DNA reads as TGCAGTGCCACGTCATTGGGGGTGTATGGGGCCAACGTCCTGACTTTC. Protein: CSATSLGVYGANVLTF.